This TCR beta chain is from a study of T cells expressing NK-cell markers (TCRdb year 2020). Background on the whole study: Three sorted T-cell subsets (CD3+CD56+NKG2C+, CD3+CD56+NKG2C- and CD3+CD56-NKG2C+) from under ten donors had their TCR beta-chain repertoires profiled. Among the eight sequenced donors, only one was HCMV-seronegative, while the other seven were HCMV-seropositive. The eight sequenced donors were randomly selected healthy volunteers, three men and five women. Sequencing of the libraries produced 2 x 150 bp reads on Illumina HiSeq 2000/2500, MiSeq or NextSeq. The investigation overall reported the following: In over 5 donors, the dominant CD3+CD56+NKG2C+ clonotypes were among the top 10 CD8+ clonotypes and accounted for about 1.0-7.5% of CD8+ T cells. Those dominant clonotypes were again the most abundant among CD3+CD56-NKG2C+ cells in a few donors, at about 28.3-60.1%. Whether the expanded NKG2C-expressing T cell clones were specific for HCMV antigens remained unclear.

To determine HCMV serostatus, a commercial ELISA kit was used to detect HCMV-specific IgG in serum. Ficoll density gradient centrifugation was used to isolate peripheral blood mononuclear cells from blood. Counted from cysteine to phenylalanine, this CDR3 has 15 amino acids. No DNA was logged. Looking up the germline V gene (reference sequence) yields CDR1 LNHDA and CDR2 SQIVND. In the case of this clonotype: Its antigen specificity is not known.

The reads were generated on an Illumina HiSeq 2000. 5'RACE template switching, by which a universal primer site and unique molecular identifiers were added, was used to make TCR beta cDNA libraries. cDNA synthesis was primed from the TCR beta constant segment, followed by two successive PCR amplification steps. In the authors' own workflow: MIGEC handled demultiplexing of the reads and grouping by UMI, while MiTCR was used to assemble and quantify clonotypes. To exclude erroneous sequences, only TCR cDNA sequences supported by at least two reads were retained. Downstream repertoire analysis used the tcR package, and clonotypes were matched across fractions by CDR3 nucleotide sequence plus V segment. VDJmatch was used to annotate antigen specificity against VDJdb, with one amino acid substitution in CDR3 permitted. The reads went through TCRdb reprocessing, and each CDR3 protein sequence gets one entry with no DNA. V and J calls and clone size were set by TCRdb, not the authors. This sample's clone table shows about 260,000 distinct CDR3 sequences. The ten largest clones represent 3.5% to 5% of the sample.

Recombination joined TRBV19 with TRBJ2-5; no DNA is available, so the TRBD2 call from TCRdb remains unchecked. Specimen: blood T cells: a sorted CD56 or NKG2C T cell subset, CD4+ or CD8+ T cells, or bulk PBMC T cells (not recorded which). The clonotype comes from a woman between 18 and 70 years old in good health. The CDR3 region: CASTRVAGEGETQYF.